This TCR beta chain was documented in a study of T-cell memory formation after mild COVID-19 (dated by TCRdb to the early 2020s). For context, the study as a whole: TCR sequence clusters from the two donors were found to be largely donor specific. The cohort was made up of two young adult volunteers, one female and one male, who were previously healthy. Longitudinal TCRalpha and TCRbeta repertoire sequencing tracked T-cell clones expanding and contracting after mild COVID-19 in a couple of donors.

This clonotype was observed a few times. No cognate antigen has been identified for it. No base qualities exist here, and no much larger clone lies one base off it. Based on the germline V gene, the CDR1 and CDR2 sequences are MGHRA and YSYEKL. The trim is 2 bases for V and 1 base for J, with a gap of 9 bases between the germline ends. The CDR3 covers 15 residues, taking in both the cysteine and the phenylalanine. Just the 45-base CDR3 DNA is kept, in frame starting at base 1. Results and caveats for the whole study, not just this receptor: Whether the second-wave clones peaking on day 37 were SARS-CoV-2 specific was not confirmed. Balanced CD4/CD8 phenotypes were observed for clones contracting from day 15 to 85, whereas a bias towards CD4+ was observed for a second wave of clones expanding from day 15 to 37. The study covered only a couple of mild cases, and larger cohorts including severe cases with pre-infection samples were considered necessary. Contracting CD4+ clones appeared mostly in the CM and EM memory subsets, whereas CD8+ clones were enriched in EMRA. Some responding clones were found in pre-infection memory, which suggests that pre-existing cross-reactive memory T cells took part in the SARS-CoV-2 response.

The instrument given in TCRdb is Illumina NovaSeq 6000. cDNA libraries for TCRalpha and TCRbeta were prepared by 5'RACE using constant-segment primers, with sample barcodes and unique molecular identifiers added. Trizol reagent was used to extract RNA from every sample. The libraries were amplified in two PCR steps, and the second step added a second sample barcode and Illumina TruSeq adapters. The libraries were sequenced on an Illumina NovaSeq using 2 x 150 bp paired-end reads. In the original analysis: With migec v1.2.7, reads were demultiplexed and then collapsed into UMI-guided consensus sequences. Using mixcr v2.1.11, the UMI consensuses were aligned to TRA and TRB V and J templates and assembled into clonotypes. Clonotypes were classified as expanded or contracted when called significant by both edgeR and NoisET, with noise models trained on biological replicates. For edgeR calls, the cutoffs were a false discovery rate-adjusted p below 0.01 and a log2 fold-change threshold of 1. PCA with hierarchical clustering of max-normalized trajectories of the 1000 most abundant clonotypes was used as exploratory dynamics analysis. Each responding clone was given a CD4 or CD8 phenotype based on the CD4+ and CD8+ repertoires, which had been sequenced separately. TCRdb trimmed the raw reads at Q25, called clones with MiXCR and kept productive beta chains. Every entry covers one CDR3 protein and lists the most common genes and DNA from its rows. In this record, the V and J calls reflect TCRdb's handling and not the investigators' own analysis. This sample holds about 560,000 distinct CDR3 sequences; roughly 20% were observed only once. The ten largest clones take up around 8.4% of the sample.

PBMCs were isolated by Ficoll-Paque density gradient centrifugation. This sequence was found in an adult woman who had mild COVID-19 (a few samples of this study predate the infection). The sample titles of this study are shuffled in the database, so cell type and time point are left out; the donor was told from shared clones. The sequenced sample consisted of PBMCs or a T cell subset sorted from them (not recorded which). Recombination connected TRBV4-1 to TRBJ2-1, with a tentative D gene TRBD2 over 5 matching bases. CDR3 protein: CASSQLGVSYNEQFF. Here is the DNA: TGCGCCAGCAGCCAACTCGGGGTTTCCTACAATGAGCAGTTCTTC.